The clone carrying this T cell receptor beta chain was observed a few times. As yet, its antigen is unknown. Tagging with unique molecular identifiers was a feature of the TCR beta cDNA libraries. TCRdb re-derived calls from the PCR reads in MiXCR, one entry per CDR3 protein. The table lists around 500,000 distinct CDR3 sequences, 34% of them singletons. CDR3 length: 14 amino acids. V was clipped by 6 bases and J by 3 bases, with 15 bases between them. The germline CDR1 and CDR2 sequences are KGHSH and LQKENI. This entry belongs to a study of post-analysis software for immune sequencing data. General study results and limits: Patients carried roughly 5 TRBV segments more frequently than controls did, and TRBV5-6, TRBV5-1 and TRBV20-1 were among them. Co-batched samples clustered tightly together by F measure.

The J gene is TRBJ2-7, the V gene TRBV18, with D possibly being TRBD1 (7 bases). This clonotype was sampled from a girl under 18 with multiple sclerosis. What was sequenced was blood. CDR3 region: CASSRTGGRYEQYF. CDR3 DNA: TGTGCCAGCTCGCGGACAGGAGGGCGCTACGAGCAGTACTTC.